This record looks at one T cell receptor beta chain sequence and its context. The CDR3 runs to 16 residues. V trimming: 1 base; J trimming: 5 bases; junction bases outside the gene matches: 4. Germline lookup yields CDR1 KGHSH and CDR2 LQKENI. The sample originates from a study of T-cell memory formation after mild COVID-19. TCRdb recomputed calls from the 5' RACE reads with MiXCR, one row per CDR3 protein. The table shows about 180,000 distinct CDR3 sequences, with under 20% occurring only once. V and J are TRBV18 and TRBJ2-5; 13 nucleotides align to TRBD2. Sequenced: PBMCs or a T cell subset sorted from them (not recorded which). The source is an adult woman who had mild COVID-19 (a few samples of this study predate the infection). Cell type and time point are not known. CDR3 sequence: CASSPRTSGGKETQYF. The CDR3 bases are TGTGCCAGCTCACCACGGACTAGCGGGGGAAAGGAGACCCAGTACTTC. The full variable domain, rest sourced from reference TRBV18 and TRBJ2-5, is NAGVMQNPRHLVRRRGQEARLRCSPMKGHSHVYWYRQLPEEGLKFMVYLQKENIIDESGMPKERFSAEFPKEGPSILRIQQVVRGDSAAYFCASSPRTSGGKETQYFGPGTRLLVL.